The source of this T cell receptor (beta chain) is a study of cytomegalovirus exposure and HLA in healthy donors. This clone was seen only once. PCR was performed using 60 Vbeta and 13 Jbeta primers. Data came from immunoSEQ multiplex PCR; TCRdb stores just in-frame clones and leaves some out. Of 90,000 to 100,000 clones listed, 65% to 80% are singletons. The germline V gene encodes CDR1 SGHTS and CDR2 YDEGEE. This CDR3 has 14 residues. V was pared by 2 bases and J by 3 bases, with 2 bases of the junction left unmatched. The rearrangement uses TRBV5-8 and TRBJ1-3; 7 bases line up with TRBD1. Sequencing input: PBMCs. The clonotype comes from a man aged 35-49 years in good health and CMV-seropositive. The CDR3 protein is CASSLQGYGNTIYF. The CDR3 DNA reads as TGTGCCAGCAGCTTACAGGGGTATGGAAACACCATATATTTT.